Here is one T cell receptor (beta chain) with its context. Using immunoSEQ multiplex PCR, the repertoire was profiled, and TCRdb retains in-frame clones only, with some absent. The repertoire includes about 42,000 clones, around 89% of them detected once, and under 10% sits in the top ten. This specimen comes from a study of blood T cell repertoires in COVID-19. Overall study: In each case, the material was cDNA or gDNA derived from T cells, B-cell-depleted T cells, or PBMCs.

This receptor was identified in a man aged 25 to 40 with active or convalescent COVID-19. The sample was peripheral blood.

The CDR3 protein is CASSFRPGGADEQYF. CDR3 DNA: TGTGCCAGCAGCTTTCGGCCAGGGGGCGCGGACGAGCAGTACTTC. J is TRBJ2-7 and V is TRBV5-8; 8 positions match TRBD1. V was clipped by 2 bases and J by 5 bases; unmatched bases: 9. The CDR3 totals 15 residues. Germline V gene sequence: CDR1 SGHTS, CDR2 YDEGEE.